This T cell receptor (beta chain) is from a study of blood T cell repertoires in COVID-19. On the study more broadly: The origin of the acute and convalescent COVID-19 samples was the United States, Italy and Spain. From T cells, B-cell-depleted T cells, or PBMCs came the material, which was cDNA or gDNA.

Residents of 20 to 25 US areas, aged about 18 to 95 years, made up the participants. The table came from immunoSEQ multiplex PCR; TCRdb's copy has only in-frame clones and leaves some out. The data contain over 300,000 clones, over 75% of them singletons. As for this clone: Additional DNA sequences in this sample encode the identical CDR3.

This sequence was found in a woman younger than 45 with acute COVID-19. The sequenced sample consisted of PBMCs or T cells enriched from blood (not recorded which).

The CDR3 DNA follows: TGCGCCAGCAGCTTGGGGGGAGGTGGAAACACCATATATTTT. This codes for CASSLGGGGNTIYF. This chain uses TRBV5-1 with TRBJ1-3; D not certain. Germline assignment: CDR1 SGHRS and CDR2 YFSETQ. V lost 0 bases, J lost 3 bases, and 7 bases lay in between. The CDR3 is 14 amino acids.